This is a list of T cell receptor beta chains from one sample in a study of T cells in Graves' hyperthyroidism and ophthalmopathy. TCRdb recomputed calls from the multiplex PCR reads with MiXCR, one row per CDR3 protein. The data hold approximately 570,000 distinct CDR3 sequences, with about 20% observed a single time. The sequenced material came from blood. The receptors were sampled from a man in his forties with Graves' ophthalmopathy. Both conserved end residues are part of each CDR3. D genes are given only for firm matches. Size tells how often a clone was seen (once, few, many) or the class of an expanded clone, and some rows leave it out.

len,abundance,d_gene,v_gene,j_gene,CDR3nt,CDR3aa
12,-,TRBD1,TRBV5-8,TRBJ2-5,TGTGCCAGCAGCCGGGACAGAGAGACCCAGTACTTC,CASSRDRETQYF
14,-,-,TRBV5-1,TRBJ2-4,TGCGCCAGCAGCTTGGCCGGCCCCGGAGACATTCAGTACTTC,CASSLAGPGDIQYF
15,-,-,TRBV19,TRBJ2-3,TGTGCCAGTAGTCTCACCGGGACGGGGACAGATACGCAGTATTTT,CASSLTGTGTDTQYF
16,few,-,TRBV6-1,TRBJ2-7,TGTGCCAGCAGTGAAAGGGCTAACCAAAACTTCTACGAGCAGTACTTC,CASSERANQNFYEQYF
19,few,TRBD1,TRBV4-1,TRBJ2-2,TGTGCCAGCAGCCCCGGGACAGGGCCGGGCCAGTCGGTCACCGGGGAGCTGTTTTTT,CASSPGTGPGQSVTGELFF
13,few,-,TRBV7-9,TRBJ2-7,TGTGCCAGTGGGACGGGAGAGGCCTACGAGCAGTACTTC,CASGTGEAYEQYF
15,-,-,TRBV3-1,TRBJ1-6,TGTGCCAGCAGCCAAGATCGAGTGGGAGCTTCACCCCTCCACTTT,CASSQDRVGASPLHF
14,-,-,TRBV10-3,TRBJ1-1,TGTGCCATCAGTGGACGGGGGATGAACACTGAAGCTTTCTTT,CAISGRGMNTEAFF
12,-,TRBD1,TRBV12-3/TRBV12-4,TRBJ2-1,TGTGCCAGCAGTTTCACAGGGGGTGAGCAGTTCTTC,CASSFTGGEQFF
14,few,-,TRBV18,TRBJ1-6,TGTGCCAGCTCACCTGGAGGAATTGATTCACCCCTCCACTTT,CASSPGGIDSPLHF
15,few,-,TRBV20-1,TRBJ1-5,TGCAGTGCTAGAGTCCCAGGAGCATTCGGGCAGCCCCAGCATTTT,CSARVPGAFGQPQHF
13,many,-,TRBV5-1,TRBJ1-1,TGCGCCAGCAGCTTCGACCTGAACACTGAAGCTTTCTTT,CASSFDLNTEAFF
15,many,-,TRBV7-6,TRBJ2-3,TGTGCCAGCAGCTTAGGGCAAGACCCTTTCTCTACGCAGTATTTT,CASSLGQDPFSTQYF
15,many,-,TRBV3-1,TRBJ2-5,TGTGCCAGCAGCCAAGCTCTAGCGCGACAAGAGACCCAGTACTTC,CASSQALARQETQYF
20,-,TRBD2,TRBV6-6,TRBJ2-1,TGTGCCAGCAGTTACTCGGGGAGACTAGCGGGGGCCTTCGGGGATAATGAGCAGTTCTTC,CASSYSGRLAGAFGDNEQFF
16,few,TRBD2,TRBV20-1,TRBJ2-7,TGCAGTGCTAGAGGGGGACTAGCGGTGAGCTCCTACGAGCAGTACTTC,CSARGGLAVSSYEQYF
14,-,TRBD1,TRBV3-1,TRBJ1-4,TGTGCCAGCAGCCGACAGGGCCTAAATGAAAAACTGTTTTTT,CASSRQGLNEKLFF
12,-,-,TRBV30,TRBJ1-3,TGTGCCTGGAGTGTACGGGCTAACACCATATATTTT,CAWSVRANTIYF
18,few,TRBD2,TRBV19,TRBJ2-3,TGTGCCAGTACTTCCGGGCGGGGGGCCACCATTAGCACAGATACGCAGTATTTT,CASTSGRGATISTDTQYF
15,few,TRBD1,TRBV5-1,TRBJ2-1,TGCGCCAGCAGCCCTGGACAGGGGCCCTACAATGAGCAGTTCTTC,CASSPGQGPYNEQFF
11,-,-,TRBV20-1,TRBJ2-5,TGCAGTGCTAGACTCCTGGAGACCCAGTACTTC,CSARLLETQYF
13,-,-,TRBV20-1,TRBJ2-1,TGCAGTGCTAGACTGGACTCCCGCAATGAGCAGTTCTTC,CSARLDSRNEQFF
14,few,-,TRBV4-1,TRBJ1-1,TGCGCCAGCAGCCAGTTGGGGTTGAACACTGAAGCTTTCTTT,CASSQLGLNTEAFF
14,-,-,TRBV30,TRBJ1-5,TGTGCCTGGAAGGAGAGGGGTAGCAATCAGCCCCAGCATTTT,CAWKERGSNQPQHF
13,few,-,TRBV7-8,TRBJ2-3,TGTGCCAGCAGCTTAGTTCAAACAGATACGCAGTATTTT,CASSLVQTDTQYF
17,many,-,TRBV27,TRBJ2-1,TGTGCCAGCAGTCTACAGGGTGTTCGGCGGACCTACAATGAGCAGTTCTTC,CASSLQGVRRTYNEQFF
15,many,TRBD1,TRBV5-1,TRBJ1-4,TGCGCCAGCGGGATAGGACAGGGAACTAATGAAAAACTGTTTTTT,CASGIGQGTNEKLFF
12,many,-,TRBV30,TRBJ2-2,TGTGCCTGGACTAGGGGAACCGGGGAGCTGTTTTTT,CAWTRGTGELFF
18,-,-,TRBV5-6,TRBJ2-4,TGTGCCAGCGGCTTGGTGTCTAGCGGAGGGGGAGCCAAAAACATTCAGTACTTC,CASGLVSSGGGAKNIQYF
13,many,-,TRBV11-3,TRBJ2-7,TGTGCCAGCTCAAGGGCAGGAAACTACGAGCAGTACTTC,CASSRAGNYEQYF
13,-,-,TRBV29-1,TRBJ2-3,TGCAGCGTTTCGAACAGAGTCACAGATACGCAGTATTTT,CSVSNRVTDTQYF
15,once,-,TRBV11-2,TRBJ1-2,TGTGCCAGCAGCTTAGATCCGAGAGCTAACTATGGCTACACCTTC,CASSLDPRANYGYTF
15,few,-,TRBV6-1,TRBJ1-1,TGTGCCAGTCTGGCAGGGTTTGAGACGAACACTGAAGCTTTCTTT,CASLAGFETNTEAFF
17,few,TRBD2,TRBV9,TRBJ2-5,TGTGCCAGCAGCGTAGAGGGGGGGGGGACTAGCGGAGGGACCCAGTACTTC,CASSVEGGGTSGGTQYF
11,many,TRBD1,TRBV28,TRBJ1-1,TGTGCCAGCAGCCCAGGGGGGCGAGCTTTCTTT,CASSPGGRAFF
13,-,-,TRBV7-8,TRBJ1-5,TGTGCCAGCAGCTTAAGAACGGGTCAGCCCCAGCATTTT,CASSLRTGQPQHF